This TCR beta chain was found in a study of blood T cell repertoires in COVID-19. About the study: The study drew acute and convalescent COVID-19 samples from the United States, Italy and Spain. PBMCs, B-cell-depleted T cells, or T cells were the source of the cDNA or gDNA that made up the material.

Germline-derived CDR1 and CDR2 are MDHEN and SYDVKM. V lost 3 bases and J lost 7; bases outside the gene matches: 8. This CDR3 has 14 amino acids. In the authors' methods: From reference gene primer amplification, estimates of nucleated cell counts were derived. The repertoire was sequenced with immunoSEQ multiplex PCR; TCRdb's copy has only in-frame clones and lacks some. V, J and clone size are taken as reported in that table, and D and trimming were inferred from the DNA itself. The data show nearly 100,000 clones, just under 85% seen once. The sequenced material came from peripheral blood. The clonotype was recovered from a man aged 65-85 years with acute or convalescent COVID-19. The rearrangement links TRBV28 to TRBJ1-1; TRBD1 agrees at 7 bases. For the CDR3, the DNA is TGTGCCAGCAGTTTCGACAGGGTGGCCGTTGAAGCTTTCTTT. Encoded protein: CASSFDRVAVEAFF. Full variable domain (outside the CDR3, taken from reference TRBV28 and TRBJ1-1): DVKVTQSSRYLVKRTGEKVFLECVQDMDHENMFWYRQDPGLGLRLIYFSYDVKMKEKGDIPEGYSVSREKKERFSLILESASTNQTSMYLCASSFDRVAVEAFFGQGTRLTVV.